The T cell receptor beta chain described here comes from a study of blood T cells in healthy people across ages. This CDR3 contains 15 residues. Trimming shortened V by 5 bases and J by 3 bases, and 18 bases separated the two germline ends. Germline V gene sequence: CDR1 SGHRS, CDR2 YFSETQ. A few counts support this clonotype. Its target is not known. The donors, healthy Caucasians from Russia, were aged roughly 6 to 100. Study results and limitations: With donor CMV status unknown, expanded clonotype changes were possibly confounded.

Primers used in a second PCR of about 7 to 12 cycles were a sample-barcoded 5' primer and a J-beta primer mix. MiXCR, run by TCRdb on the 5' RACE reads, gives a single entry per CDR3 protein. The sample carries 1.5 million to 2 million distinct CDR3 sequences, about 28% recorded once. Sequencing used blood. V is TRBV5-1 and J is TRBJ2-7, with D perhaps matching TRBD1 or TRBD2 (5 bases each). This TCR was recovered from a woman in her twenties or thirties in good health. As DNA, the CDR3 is TGCGCCAGCAGGGCATCCAGGGAGTCAGTCTACGAGCAGTACTTC. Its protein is CASRASRESVYEQYF. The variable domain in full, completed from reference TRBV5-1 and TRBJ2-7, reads KAGVTQTPRYLIKTRGQQVTLSCSPISGHRSVSWYQQTPGQGLQFLFEYFSETQRNKGNFPGRFSGRQFSNSRSEMNVSTLELGDSALYLCASRASRESVYEQYFGPGTRLTVT.